A single sample is the source of the 20 T cell receptor beta chains below, sequenced in a study of early T cells in non-severe SARS-CoV-2 infection. MiXCR, run by TCRdb on the 5' RACE reads, gives a single entry per CDR3 protein. The sample gives some 77,000 distinct CDR3 sequences, approximately 16% of which show up once; about 3.1% is in the top ten. Sample: whole blood. Receptors originate from an adult who was a healthcare worker with PCR-confirmed SARS-CoV-2 infection or an uninfected control (not recorded which).

This clonotype was observed many times. J is TRBJ2-3 and V is TRBV6-5; D uncertain. This CDR3 contains 16 residues. Germline loops: CDR1 MNHEY, CDR2 SVGAGI. V lost 2 bases and J lost 2, with 14 bases in between. The CDR3 DNA follows: TGTGCCAGCAGTTACGGTTTTTCGCGGACCACAGATACGCAGTATTTT. Amino acids: CASSYGFSRTTDTQYF.

The chain joins TRBV18 to TRBJ2-7; 11 nucleotides line up with TRBD2. V was pared by 5 bases and J by 3 bases, with 12 bases of the junction left unmatched. Per germline, CDR1 KGHSH and CDR2 LQKENI. The CDR3 totals 17 residues. The CDR3 region has the DNA TGTGCCAGCTCATCACAAGCCGGGACTAGCGGTAGCTACGAGCAGTACTTC. Translating it yields CASSSQAGTSGSYEQYF.

This clonotype was picked up one time. V gene TRBV29-1 combines with J gene TRBJ1-2; 9 nucleotides agree with TRBD1. V shed 4 bases and J 5 bases; nucleotides not matched to a gene: 8. Germline V gives CDR1 SQVTM, CDR2 ANQGSEA. This CDR3 region has 14 residues. CDR3: CSVARKGQGYGYTF. CDR3 DNA sequence: TGCAGCGTTGCTAGAAAGGGACAGGGATATGGCTACACCTTC.

This sequence joins TRBV5-1 and TRBJ1-6; D uncertain. The germline V gene encodes CDR1 SGHRS and CDR2 YFSETQ. This CDR3 has 14 amino acids. Trimming cost V 0 bases and J 12 bases, with 13 bases left between them. The CDR3 nucleotides are TGCGCCAGCAGCTTGGATGAAGCCTTAGGACCCCTCCACTTT. Translated: CASSLDEALGPLHF.

The J gene is TRBJ1-2, the V gene TRBV29-1; the D is unclear. V shed 4 bases and J shed 1 base, with 10 bases lying between them. This CDR3 is built from 13 residues. Germline CDR1 is SQVTM and CDR2 is ANQGSEA. The CDR3 reads CSVARRLNYGYTF. As DNA, the CDR3 is TGCAGCGTTGCCAGACGGCTTAACTATGGCTACACCTTC.

In its sample, this clonotype was seen a few times. The J gene is TRBJ2-5, the V gene TRBV29-1; 8 bases fit TRBD1. With V trimmed by 4 bases and J by 6 bases, 7 bases remained unmatched. Per germline, CDR1 SQVTM and CDR2 ANQGSEA. The CDR3 covers 13 residues. CDR3 DNA sequence: TGCAGCGTTGCCACAGGGGGAGGAAAGACCCAGTACTTC. Amino acids: CSVATGGGKTQYF.

The rearrangement links TRBV6-1 to TRBJ1-5, with 8 nucleotides matching TRBD1. CDR1 MNHNS and CDR2 SASEGT come from the germline V gene. The CDR3 has 11 residues. Unmatched junction bases numbered 4, after V lost 11 bases and J lost 7 bases. The CDR3 here is CAVGTGQPQHF. CDR3 sequence (DNA): TGTGCCGTCGGGACAGGCCAGCCCCAGCATTTT.

The chain joins TRBV6-5 to TRBJ1-1, with D unclear. Germline V lookup: CDR1 MNHEY, CDR2 SVGAGI. Between the trimmed V and J ends, which lost 5 bases and 4 bases, there was a span of 8 bases. The CDR3 consists of 12 residues. The CDR3 DNA sequence: TGTGCCAGCAGTAGGGCGGCCACTGAAGCTTTCTTT. Encoded protein: CASSRAATEAFF.

This chain connects TRBV14 to TRBJ2-3, with 10 bases matching TRBD2. The CDR3 loop spans 15 amino acids. Unmatched junction bases numbered 3, after V lost 4 bases and J lost 2 bases. In germline, CDR1 is SGHDN, CDR2 FVKESK. The CDR3 nucleotides are TGTGCCAGCAGCCTCGGACTAGCGGTCACAGATACGCAGTATTTT. Protein product: CASSLGLAVTDTQYF.

This clonotype was detected a few times. This rearrangement joins TRBV27 to TRBJ2-5, with D unclear. V shed 4 bases and J shed 2 bases, with 11 bases lying between them. CDR1 and CDR2 (germline): MNHEY, SMNVEV (reference sequence). The CDR3 spans 14 residues. The CDR3 spells CASSSTLSQETQYF. CDR3 DNA: TGTGCCAGCAGTTCGACTCTATCTCAAGAGACCCAGTACTTC.

The genes are TRBV27 and TRBJ2-7; the D gene is possibly TRBD2 (7 bases). V was pared by 7 bases and J by 5 bases, with 18 bases between. This CDR3 contains 14 residues. Per the germline V gene, CDR1 is MNHEY and CDR2 is SMNVEV (reference sequence). DNA for the CDR3: TGTGCCAGCAAGGGGGGGTGGAGTAGGGACGAGCAGTACTTC. This translates into CASKGGWSRDEQYF.

A remark on this clonotype: A read error may be the cause here, since a much bigger clone is one base away. V is TRBV24-1 and J is TRBJ2-5; 10 positions match TRBD1. The V gene's germline CDR1 is KGHDR and CDR2 SFDVKD. CDR3 size: 14 residues. The CDR3 sequence: CATSETGGQESQYF. As DNA, the CDR3 is TGTGCCACCAGTGAGACAGGGGGCCAAGAGTCCCAGTACTTC.

CDR3 protein: CASSHPGTALDSSYEQYF. Written as DNA, the CDR3 is TGTGCCAGCAGCCACCCCGGGACAGCGTTAGATAGCTCCTACGAGCAGTACTTC. The V gene is TRBV3-1, the J gene TRBJ2-7, with 7 positions matching TRBD1. Per germline, CDR1 LGHDT and CDR2 YNNKEL (reference sequence). V gave up 3 bases and J gave up 0 bases; unmatched junction bases: 14. CDR3 length: 18 amino acids.

In its sample, this clonotype was seen a few times. The chain is built from TRBV29-1 and TRBJ2-7, with D perhaps TRBD1 or TRBD2 (5 bases each). Germline values: CDR1 SQVTM, CDR2 ANQGSEA. Trimming left V 3 bases short and J 3 bases short, with 9 bases between. The CDR3 loop spans 12 amino acids. CDR3 in amino acids: CSVDGGVYEQYF. The DNA of the CDR3 is TGCAGCGTTGATGGGGGAGTCTACGAGCAGTACTTC.

This clonotype was seen at least ten times. The chain combines TRBV3-1 with TRBJ1-2, with D perhaps matching TRBD1 (5 bases). The CDR3 is 14 residues long. The germline V gene encodes CDR1 LGHDT and CDR2 YNNKEL (reference sequence). Trimming shortened V by 3 bases and J by 4 bases, and 12 bases separated the two germline ends. The CDR3 spells CASSQGRAAYGYTF. CDR3 nucleotides: TGTGCCAGCAGCCAGGGACGGGCGGCCTATGGCTACACCTTC.

This clonotype came up a few times. The chain uses TRBV18 and TRBJ2-7; TRBD2 matches 7 bases. Germline values: CDR1 KGHSH, CDR2 LQKENI. The CDR3 has 15 amino acids. The J segment lost 2 bases and the V segment lost 5 bases, leaving 9 bases of the junction unmatched. The chain's CDR3 is CASSAGSGDPYEQYF. The CDR3 nucleotides are TGTGCCAGCTCAGCAGGCAGCGGGGATCCCTACGAGCAGTACTTC.

This clonotype was found many times. The chain recombines TRBV2 with TRBJ1-1, with 8 bases matching TRBD1. J was trimmed by 3 bases and V by 6 bases; bases with no gene match: 6. In germline, CDR1 is SNHLY, CDR2 FYNNEI. CDR3 length: 14 amino acids. DNA for the CDR3: TGTGCCAGCAGGGCAGGGGGCCGGTACACTGAAGCTTTCTTT. It encodes CASRAGGRYTEAFF.

The rearrangement links TRBV5-1 to TRBJ1-1; possibly TRBD1 for D (5 bases). Germline CDR1 and CDR2: SGHRS and YFSETQ. The CDR3 is 15 amino acids. V lost 4 bases and J lost 8, with 21 bases in between. CDR3 nucleotide sequence: TGCGCCAGCAGCCCGCACCGGGCCGGGTGGGGGGAAGCTTTCTTT. Translated, it gives CASSPHRAGWGEAFF.

The CDR3 DNA follows: TGTGCCAGCAGCCAATCGGACCGGAGAGGCAATCAGCCCCAGCATTTT. Amino acids: CASSQSDRRGNQPQHF. This sequence joins TRBV3-1 and TRBJ1-5; no definite D call. V was cut by 2 bases and J by 2 bases, with 13 bases left in between. CDR1 LGHDT and CDR2 YNNKEL come from the germline V gene (reference sequence). There are 16 residues in the CDR3. Filled out from reference TRBV3-1 and TRBJ1-5, the complete variable domain reads DTAVSQTPKYLVTQMGNDKSIKCEQNLGHDTMYWYKQDSKKFLKIMFSYNNKELIINETVPNRFSPKSPDKAHLNLHINSLELGDSAVYFCASSQSDRRGNQPQHFGDGTRLSIL.

The rearrangement links TRBV29-1 to TRBJ2-1, with 8 bases identical to TRBD2. Unmatched junction bases numbered 7, after V lost 6 bases and J lost 0 bases. CDR1 is SQVTM, CDR2 ANQGSEA, per germline. The CDR3 is 15 residues long. The CDR3, as DNA: TGCAGCGTAGGACCGGGGGGGAGCTCCTACAATGAGCAGTTCTTC. This codes for CSVGPGGSSYNEQFF.